This entry lists 15 T cell receptor beta chains sequenced from one sample in a study of blood T cells in healthy people across ages. A second PCR of about 7 to 12 cycles used a sample-barcoded 5' primer and a J-beta primer mix. TCRdb recomputed calls from the 5' RACE reads with MiXCR, one row per CDR3 protein. This table holds fewer than 800,000 distinct CDR3 sequences, under 25% found once. The sample taken for sequencing was blood. These receptors all stem from a man aged 70 or older in good health.

This clonotype was seen repeatedly, ten times or more. The V call is TRBV12-3 or TRBV12-4, the J call TRBJ2-7, with unresolved D. The CDR3 totals 11 residues. V lost 4 bases and J 3 bases, leaving 4 bases between the germline ends. This chain's CDR3 is CASSSYYEQYF. The CDR3 DNA reads as TGTGCCAGCAGTTCCTACTACGAGCAGTACTTC.

This clonotype was observed a handful of times. V is TRBV5-6 and J is TRBJ2-7; 10 bases are a match to TRBD1. The trim removed 3 bases at V and 7 bases at J, leaving 10 bases unmatched. CDR1 and CDR2 from the germline V gene are SGHDT and YYEEEE. This CDR3 region has 15 residues. The CDR3 sequence: CASSSRDRGIGEQYF. In nucleotides, the CDR3 is TGTGCCAGCAGCTCCCGGGACAGGGGTATTGGGGAGCAGTACTTC.

V gene TRBV5-1 combines with J gene TRBJ2-1; 11 positions agree with TRBD2. Trimming removed 2 bases from V and 9 bases from J; junction bases left unmatched: 7. In germline, CDR1 is SGHRS, CDR2 YFSETQ. The CDR3 sequence is 15 residues long. This CDR3 is CASSFTSGSVTEQFF. CDR3 DNA sequence: TGCGCCAGCAGCTTTACTAGCGGGAGCGTTACTGAGCAGTTCTTC.

This clonotype was observed a handful of times. The chain combines TRBV28 with TRBJ1-2; possible D gene TRBD1, 5 bases. Trimming removed 6 bases at V and 3 bases at J, with 14 bases between. The germline V gene encodes CDR1 MDHEN and CDR2 SYDVKM. The CDR3 has 14 amino acids. CDR3 amino acids: CASRPQGEDYGYTF. DNA of the CDR3: TGTGCCAGCAGACCTCAGGGAGAAGACTATGGCTACACCTTC.

This clonotype is a singleton in its sample. The chain recombines TRBV5-1 with TRBJ2-5; 7 positions agree with TRBD2. The closer fit of TRBJ2-7 to the DNA end suggests the J call may be wrong. Germline V gives CDR1 SGHRS, CDR2 YFSETQ. This CDR3 is 15 amino acids long. The CDR3 sequence is CASSLVRGGSYEQYF. The CDR3 DNA is TGCGCCAGCAGCTTGGTACGGGGAGGGTCCTACGAGCAGTACTTC.

This clonotype showed up just a few times. The rearrangement uses TRBV25-1 and TRBJ1-6; D gene ambiguous. The CDR3 runs to 12 residues. Trimming took off 5 bases at V and 9 bases at J, with 8 bases between the two ends. Looked up from germline, CDR1 is MGHDK and CDR2 is SYGVNS. In DNA form, the CDR3 reads TGTGCCAGCAGTTCTATGGGTTCACCCCTCCACTTT. It codes for CASSSMGSPLHF.

The genes are TRBV29-1 and TRBJ2-5; 8 nucleotides align to TRBD2. Germline V gene lookup returns CDR1 SQVTM and CDR2 ANQGSEA. V gave up 6 bases and J gave up 3 bases; unmatched junction bases: 12. The CDR3 has 15 amino acids. CDR3 sequence reads: CSVDGSGAPEETQYF. The CDR3 bases are TGCAGCGTGGACGGTAGCGGGGCCCCCGAAGAGACCCAGTACTTC.

This clonotype was counted between two and nine times. The chain carries TRBV10-2 and TRBJ2-5; tentatively, D is TRBD2 (5 bases). The J call is in doubt because the DNA end fits TRBJ2-7 better. Germline CDR1 reads WSHSY; CDR2 reads SAAADI. This CDR3 has 16 amino acids. The CDR3 spells CASSDFQGSGSYEQYF. CDR3 DNA sequence: TGCGCCAGCAGTGATTTTCAAGGGTCGGGGTCCTACGAGCAGTACTTC.

This clonotype has more than one count but fewer than ten. This chain joins TRBV7-9 and TRBJ1-4; possibly TRBD1 for D (5 bases). CDR3 size: 14 residues. The germline V and J ends were trimmed by 1 base and 8 bases, with 11 bases remaining between them. Germline V gene lookup returns CDR1 SEHNR and CDR2 FQNEAQ (reference sequence). DNA for the CDR3: TGTGCCAGCAGCTTAGTTCAGGGTTGGGAAAAACTGTTTTTT. Encoded protein: CASSLVQGWEKLFF.

The CDR3 coding sequence is TGCGCCAGCAGCCAAGATCGAACGGGAGGAACAGATACGCAGTATTTT. This translates into CASSQDRTGGTDTQYF. This sequence joins TRBV4-1 and TRBJ2-3; 7 nucleotides agree with TRBD2. Germline-derived CDR1 and CDR2 are MGHRA and YSYEKL. The CDR3 contains 16 residues. J gave up 3 bases and V 0 bases, and 6 bases lay outside the gene matches.

Only a few counts were recorded for this clonotype. This chain uses TRBV3-1 with TRBJ2-5; D might be TRBD2 (6 bases). The J call may be mistaken, given a closer DNA end match to TRBJ2-1. Germline assignment: CDR1 LGHDT and CDR2 YNNKEL (reference sequence). The CDR3 loop spans 14 amino acids. The CDR3 loop reads CASTLGLPSDEQFF. The CDR3, as DNA: TGTGCCAGCACCCTGGGACTTCCTAGCGATGAGCAGTTCTTC.

V usage is TRBV24-1 and J usage is TRBJ2-3; 7 nucleotides line up with TRBD1. CDR1 and CDR2 (germline): KGHDR, SFDVKD. The CDR3 is 13 residues long. Unmatched junction bases numbered 4, after V lost 11 bases and J lost 0 bases. The CDR3: CAISDRSTDTQYF. The CDR3 region has the DNA TGTGCCATCTCGGACAGGAGCACAGATACGCAGTATTTT.

The rearrangement joins TRBV12-3 or TRBV12-4 to TRBJ1-4, with 7 bases identical to TRBD1. The CDR3 loop spans 14 amino acids. Trimming took 7 bases from V and 4 from J; bases not matched to a gene: 6. The CDR3 DNA sequence: TGTGCCAGCACCCAGGGACAGTTTAATGAAAAACTGTTTTTT. It yields the protein CASTQGQFNEKLFF.

In this sample, this clonotype turned up a few times. The chain carries TRBV15 and TRBJ1-4; D perhaps matches TRBD1 (5 bases). The germline V gene has CDR1 LNHNV and CDR2 YYDKDF (reference sequence). V was trimmed by 2 bases and J by 3 bases, leaving 10 bases between them. The CDR3 length is 15 residues. The CDR3 nucleotides read TGTGCCACCAGCAGACCAGGGAGAGCTAATGAAAAACTGTTTTTT. As protein: CATSRPGRANEKLFF.

In the case of this clonotype: A much larger clone differs from this one at a single base, so this may be a read error. V gene TRBV29-1 combines with J gene TRBJ1-4; D call uncertain. The germline V gene encodes CDR1 SQVTM and CDR2 ANQGSEA. V was trimmed by 6 bases and J by 6 bases, leaving 5 bases between them. This CDR3 has 10 amino acids. CDR3 region: CSVQDEKLFF. The DNA of the CDR3 is TGCAGCGTCCAGGATGAAAAACTGTTTTTT.